What follows are 15 T cell receptor beta chains derived from one specimen sequenced in a study of blood T cell repertoires in COVID-19. This table comes from immunoSEQ multiplex PCR, and its TCRdb copy is limited to in-frame clones, with some not included. In the table there are 200,000 or so clones, roughly nine tenths of which are singletons. Sequencing was carried out using PBMCs or T cells enriched from blood (not recorded which). These receptor sequences come from a woman in her 40s with acute COVID-19.

This rearrangement joins TRBV2 to TRBJ2-6; D uncertain. The length of the CDR3 is 15 residues. V was pared by 5 bases and J by 5 bases, with 13 bases between. Germline CDR1 reads SNHLY; CDR2 reads FYNNEI. This CDR3 is CASSFQVRRANVLTF. The CDR3 bases are TGTGCCAGCAGTTTCCAGGTTCGAAGGGCCAACGTCCTGACTTTC. The whole variable domain, filled in from reference TRBV2 and TRBJ2-6, reads EPEVTQTPSHQVTQMGQEVILRCVPISNHLYFYWYRQILGQKVEFLVSFYNNEISEKSEIFDDQFSVERPDGSNFTLKIRSTKLEDSAMYFCASSFQVRRANVLTFGAGSRLTVL.

The chain recombines TRBV7-2 with TRBJ2-3; D may be TRBD2 (6 bases). Deletions cut 2 bases from V and 3 bases from J, with 9 bases between. This CDR3 is built from 14 residues. The germline CDR1 and CDR2 sequences are SGHTA and FQGNSA. The CDR3 region has the DNA TGTGCCAGCAGCTTAACGGGGGTGACAGATACGCAGTATTTT. Amino acids: CASSLTGVTDTQYF.

This chain joins TRBV7-9 and TRBJ2-1; weak D call: TRBD1 (6 bases). Germline V gene data show CDR1 as SEHNR and CDR2 as FQNEAQ (reference sequence). The CDR3 loop spans 15 amino acids. V was shortened by 5 bases and J by 3 bases, with 14 bases between the two germline ends. The CDR3: CASSPRGGFYNEQFF. The CDR3 region has the DNA TGTGCCAGCAGCCCCAGGGGTGGGTTCTACAATGAGCAGTTCTTC.

J is TRBJ2-2 and V is TRBV5-6, with D perhaps TRBD1 (5 bases). With 2 bases removed from V and 6 bases from J, the gap between germline ends came to 11 bases. The germline V gene encodes CDR1 SGHDT and CDR2 YYEEEE. The CDR3 has 14 residues. Written as DNA, the CDR3 is TGTGCCAGCAGCTTCGCAGGGTGGGCCGGGGAGCTGTTTTTT. Translation: CASSFAGWAGELFF.

The rearrangement uses TRBV3-1 (or the pseudogene TRBV3-2) and TRBJ2-5; D is perhaps TRBD2 (6 bases). This CDR3 is built from 15 residues. The V and J ends lost 0 bases and 3 bases respectively, with 11 bases between them. CDR1 is LGHDT and CDR2 is YNNKEL in the germline V gene (reference sequence). CDR3 sequence: CASSQDRGGEETQYF. The DNA of the CDR3 is TGTGCCAGCAGCCAAGATCGCGGAGGGGAAGAGACCCAGTACTTC.

This clone was seen once. This chain joins TRBV28 and TRBJ1-3; the D gene is possibly TRBD1 (5 bases). V shed 5 bases and J shed 2 bases, with 10 bases lying between them. Germline V CDR1 and CDR2: MDHEN, SYDVKM. This CDR3 has 14 amino acids. CDR3 sequence reads: CASSIRETGNTIYF. The CDR3 nucleotides are TGTGCCAGCAGTATCAGGGAAACTGGAAACACCATATATTTT. Complete variable domain (other parts from reference TRBV28 and TRBJ1-3): DVKVTQSSRYLVKRTGEKVFLECVQDMDHENMFWYRQDPGLGLRLIYFSYDVKMKEKGDIPEGYSVSREKKERFSLILESASTNQTSMYLCASSIRETGNTIYFGEGSWLTVV.

This clone was picked up a small number of times. The chain recombines TRBV20-1 with TRBJ2-3; possible D gene TRBD2, 6 bases. The CDR3 totals 10 residues. Germline CDR1 DFQATT, CDR2 SNEGSKA (reference sequence). The V end was cut by 7 bases, the J end by 4 bases, with 6 bases between. CDR3 region: CSGRADTQYF. The DNA for the CDR3 is TGCAGTGGGAGGGCAGATACGCAGTATTTT.

The rearrangement joins TRBV4-3 to TRBJ2-3; 8 positions match TRBD2. The CDR3 runs 16 residues. The trim removed 0 bases at V and 2 bases at J, leaving 4 bases unmatched. Germline values: CDR1 LGHNA, CDR2 YSLEER. CDR3 sequence: CASSQELADDTDTQYF. The CDR3 DNA is TGCGCCAGCAGCCAAGAACTAGCGGACGACACAGATACGCAGTATTTT.

The V and J genes are TRBV18 and TRBJ1-5, with a possible D match to TRBD1 (6 bases). Trimming pared 5 bases from V and 3 bases from J, leaving 20 bases between. The CDR3 length is 17 residues. Germline lookup yields CDR1 KGHSH and CDR2 LQKENI. CDR3 DNA: TGTGCCAGCTCAGCTATTGGGCCCGGACAGAACAATCAGCCCCAGCATTTT. Its protein is CASSAIGPGQNNQPQHF.

Written as DNA, the CDR3 is TGTGCCAGCAGCCCGGGAGGGGTGCCTTTAGGCTATGGCTACACCTTC. Translated: CASSPGGVPLGYGYTF. The V call is TRBV9, the J call TRBJ1-2, with a weak D call TRBD1 (5 bases). Germline CDR1 SGDLS, CDR2 YYNGEE. The CDR3 is made up of 16 amino acids. V lost 4 bases to trimming and J lost 4 bases, with 20 bases between them.

Only one count was recorded for this clone. This chain uses TRBV5-5 with TRBJ2-5; 9 nucleotides align to TRBD2. Per the germline V gene, CDR1 is SGHKS and CDR2 is YYEKEE (reference sequence). The CDR3 is made up of 17 amino acids. J was trimmed by 5 bases and V by 0 bases; bases with no gene match: 11. CDR3 bases: TGTGCCAGCAGCTTGGCCTTAAATAGCGGGGGCTATGAGACCCAGTACTTC. It translates to CASSLALNSGGYETQYF.

The chain employs TRBV7-6 and TRBJ2-5; TRBD1 might be the D (5 bases). CDR1 and CDR2 (germline): SGHVS, FNYEAQ. This CDR3 has 15 amino acids. V shed 2 bases and J shed 4 bases, with 14 bases lying between them. CDR3 coding DNA: TGTGCCAGCAGCTTACCGCAGGGTCAGAGAGAGACCCAGTACTTC. It is translated as CASSLPQGQRETQYF.

The chain couples TRBV19 to TRBJ2-1; maybe TRBD2 (5 bases). The CDR3 contains 17 residues. Germline CDR1 LNHDA, CDR2 SQIVND (reference sequence). V shed 1 base and J shed 5 bases, with 18 bases lying between them. This CDR3 reads CASSIALAGVLNNEQFF. CDR3 coding DNA: TGTGCCAGTAGTATAGCCCTTGCCGGGGTTCTGAACAATGAGCAGTTCTTC. The variable domain in full, completed from reference TRBV19 and TRBJ2-1, reads DGGITQSPKYLFRKEGQNVTLSCEQNLNHDAMYWYRQDPGQGLRLIYYSQIVNDFQKGDIAEGYSVSREKKESFPLTVTSAQKNPTAFYLCASSIALAGVLNNEQFFGPGTRLTVL.

The rearrangement uses TRBV28 and TRBJ2-7; 7 bases map to TRBD1. This CDR3 region has 15 residues. CDR1 and CDR2 (germline): MDHEN, SYDVKM. With 3 bases clipped from V and 3 bases from J, the junction kept 8 bases outside the gene matches. The CDR3: CASSFPRDSYYEQYF. The CDR3 coding sequence is TGTGCCAGCAGTTTTCCGAGGGACAGCTACTACGAGCAGTACTTC.

The chain combines TRBV13 with TRBJ2-1, with 9 bases fitting TRBD2. Germline CDR1 reads PRHDT; CDR2 reads FYEKMQ (reference sequence). This CDR3 contains 18 residues. J lost 3 bases, V lost 5 bases, and 14 bases had no gene match. This CDR3 is CASSPNGVGSGSYNEQFF. In DNA, the CDR3 is TGTGCCAGCAGCCCCAATGGGGTGGGTAGCGGGAGCTACAATGAGCAGTTCTTC.